The present entry profiles one T cell receptor beta chain with its context. The entry originates in a study of shared T cell receptors in the human thymus. Generated by immunoSEQ multiplex PCR, the TCRdb table keeps only in-frame clones and is missing some. This table has almost 550,000 clones, more than 75% appearing once. The CDR3 is made up of 13 amino acids. CDR1 SGHRS and CDR2 YFSETQ come from the germline V gene. The V gene lost 0 bases and the J gene lost 12 bases, with 15 bases spanning the gap. These records were also assigned to another study, of human thymus T cells. That investigation notes: Serving as donors were healthy Finnish infants, each of whom was having open corrective surgery for congenital heart defects. In corrective heart surgery, resections were taken, and these provided the thymus tissue. Within thymic and blood repertoires, V and J gene usage appeared to be biased.

The TCR was taken from a boy in the first two years of life with a congenital heart defect. The sample taken for sequencing was thymocytes. This rearrangement joins TRBV5-1 to TRBJ1-1; D uncertain. The CDR3 spells CASSLVGGRKTFF. CDR3 nucleotide sequence: TGCGCCAGCAGCTTGGTGGGAGGTAGAAAGACTTTCTTT. Full variable domain (rest looked up from reference TRBV5-1 and TRBJ1-1): KAGVTQTPRYLIKTRGQQVTLSCSPISGHRSVSWYQQTPGQGLQFLFEYFSETQRNKGNFPGRFSGRQFSNSRSEMNVSTLELGDSALYLCASSLVGGRKTFFGQGTRLTVV.